A selection of T cell receptor beta chains follows, all from one sample in a study of control samples from healthy donors and cancer patients. Method: immunoSEQ multiplex PCR; TCRdb's copy keeps in-frame clones and lacks some. The sample lists roughly 100,000 clones, under 90% occurring once. Source material: blood. These receptors came from a woman aged 45-59 years in good health. Both conserved end residues are part of each CDR3. D genes are given only for firm matches. Where a row states a size, it is once, few, many or the class of an expanded clone; other rows omit it.

D gene,clone size,J gene,V gene,CDR3 protein,CDR3 DNA
NA,NA,TRBJ1-6,TRBV21-1,CASSGQQGSNSPLHF,TGTGCCAGCAGCGGTCAACAGGGTAGTAATTCACCCCTCCACTTT
NA,NA,TRBJ1-1,TRBV6-6,CASHWGGANTEAFF,TGTGCCAGCCATTGGGGAGGGGCGAACACTGAAGCTTTCTTT
NA,NA,TRBJ2-1,TRBV6-6,CASTKPPVSYNEQFF,TGTGCCAGCACCAAACCCCCCGTCTCCTACAATGAGCAGTTCTTC
TRBD1,NA,TRBJ1-6,TRBV5-6,CASSEGQFNSPLHF,TGTGCCAGCAGCGAGGGACAGTTTAATTCACCCCTCCACTTT
TRBD1,NA,TRBJ1-2,TRBV29-1,CSVTKTGVDGYTF,TGCAGCGTTACCAAGACAGGGGTTGATGGCTACACCTTC
NA,NA,TRBJ1-5,TRBV18,CASSQQADSNQPQHF,TGTGCCAGCTCACAACAGGCGGATAGCAATCAGCCCCAGCATTTT
NA,NA,TRBJ2-1,TRBV3-1/TRBV3-2,CASSGGRKNEQFF,TGTGCCAGCAGCGGCGGCCGTAAAAATGAGCAGTTCTTC
NA,NA,TRBJ2-1,TRBV5-5,CASSLEWGYNEQFF,TGTGCCAGCAGCCTAGAGTGGGGCTACAATGAGCAGTTCTTC
NA,NA,TRBJ2-2,TRBV11-3,CASSLEVGELFF,TGTGCCAGCAGCTTAGAGGTCGGGGAGCTGTTTTTT
NA,NA,TRBJ2-7,TRBV7-2,CASSLSSGSSYEQYF,TGTGCCAGCAGCTTGAGTTCTGGGAGCTCCTACGAGCAGTACTTC
TRBD2,once,TRBJ2-3,TRBV24-1,CATSDLTGGSTDTQYF,TGTGCCACCAGTGATTTGACGGGAGGGAGCACAGATACGCAGTATTTT
TRBD1,NA,TRBJ1-5,TRBV6-2/TRBV6-3,CASSGRQGETRNQPQHF,TGTGCCAGCAGTGGCCGACAGGGCGAGACTCGTAATCAGCCCCAGCATTTT
NA,NA,TRBJ2-5,TRBV3-1/TRBV3-2,CASSQMGGNTETQYF,TGTGCCAGCAGCCAAATGGGCGGAAATACAGAGACCCAGTACTTC
NA,NA,TRBJ1-2,TRBV3-1/TRBV3-2,CASSPYGASYGYTF,TGTGCCAGCAGCCCATACGGGGCCTCGTATGGCTACACCTTC
NA,NA,TRBJ2-5,TRBV5-6,CASSLSPGETQYF,TGTGCCAGCAGCTTGTCTCCCGGGGAGACCCAGTACTTC
NA,NA,TRBJ2-3,TRBV7-7,CASSRMGDTQYF,TGTGCTAGCAGCCGCATGGGAGATACGCAGTATTTT
NA,NA,TRBJ1-6,TRBV9,CASSSEINSPLHF,TGTGCCAGCAGCTCAGAGATTAATTCACCCCTCCACTTT